A single TCR beta chain is shown here with its context. What it binds is unknown. Other nucleotide sequences in the sample specify the same CDR3. The sample comes from a study of shared clonotypes between healthy human individuals. Study details: Per donor, three plates held CD4 naive cells, three held CD4 memory, two held CD8 naive and one held CD8 memory.

The study, taken as a whole, reports: What naive subsets generally showed was a larger estimated richness than memory subsets showed. Generation probabilities of non-shared clonotypes were lower (relative to those shared by all four donors).

The CDR3 is 13 residues long. The V segment lost 7 bases and the J segment 2 bases; nucleotides outside the gene matches: 5. In germline, CDR1 is SQVTM, CDR2 ANQGSEA. Splitting of each subset's genomic DNA was done evenly across several immunoSEQ plates. Data came from immunoSEQ multiplex PCR; TCRdb stores just in-frame clones and leaves some out. Among about 1.5 million clones listed, 95% to 99% were seen once. The sequence came from a man in his thirties or forties in good health. The rearrangement links TRBV29-1 to TRBJ2-7; 10 bases line up with TRBD1. Input material: naive CD4+ T cells sorted from blood. Regarding subset: CD45RA+ positively selected. The CDR3, as DNA: TGCAGCGCAAGGACAGGGGGTACCTACGAGCAGTACTTC. Translation gives CSARTGGTYEQYF.